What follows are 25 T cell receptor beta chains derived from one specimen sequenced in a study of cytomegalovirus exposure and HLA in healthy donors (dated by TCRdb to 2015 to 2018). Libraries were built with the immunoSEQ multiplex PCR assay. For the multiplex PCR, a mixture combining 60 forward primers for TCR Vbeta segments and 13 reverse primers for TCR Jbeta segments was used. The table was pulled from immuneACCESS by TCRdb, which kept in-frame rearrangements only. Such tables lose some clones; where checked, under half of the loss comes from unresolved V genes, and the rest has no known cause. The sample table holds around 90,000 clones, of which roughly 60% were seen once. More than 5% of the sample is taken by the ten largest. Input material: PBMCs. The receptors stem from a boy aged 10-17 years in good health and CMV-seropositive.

The CDR3 DNA sequence: TGTGCCACCAGCAGATGGACAGGGGGCGATGGGGCCAACGTCCTGACTTTC. It encodes CATSRWTGGDGANVLTF. The gene calls are TRBV15 and TRBJ2-6, with 11 bases that match TRBD1. V shed 2 bases and J 3 bases; nucleotides not matched to a gene: 3. Germline V gene data show CDR1 as LNHNV and CDR2 as YYDKDF (reference sequence). This CDR3 is 17 amino acids long.

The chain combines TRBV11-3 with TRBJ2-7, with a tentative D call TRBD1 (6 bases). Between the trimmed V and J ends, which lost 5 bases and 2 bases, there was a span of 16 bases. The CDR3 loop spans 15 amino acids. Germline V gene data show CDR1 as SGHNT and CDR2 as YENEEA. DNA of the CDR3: TGTGCCAGCAGCCAAAGGGACATGACCACCTACGAGCAGTACTTC. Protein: CASSQRDMTTYEQYF.

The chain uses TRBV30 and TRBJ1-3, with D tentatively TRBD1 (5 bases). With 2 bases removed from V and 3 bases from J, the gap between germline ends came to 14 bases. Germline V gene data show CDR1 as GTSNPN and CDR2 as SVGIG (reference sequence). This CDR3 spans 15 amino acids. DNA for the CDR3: TGTGCCTGGAGTCCTCAGACAGTTTATGGAAACACCATATATTTT. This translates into CAWSPQTVYGNTIYF.

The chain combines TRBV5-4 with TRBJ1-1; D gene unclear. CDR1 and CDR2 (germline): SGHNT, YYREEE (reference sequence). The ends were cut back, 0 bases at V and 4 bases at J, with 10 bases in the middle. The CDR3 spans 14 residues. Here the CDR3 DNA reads TGTGCCAGCAGCTTGGATAGATCGTTCACTGAAGCTTTCTTT. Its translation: CASSLDRSFTEAFF.

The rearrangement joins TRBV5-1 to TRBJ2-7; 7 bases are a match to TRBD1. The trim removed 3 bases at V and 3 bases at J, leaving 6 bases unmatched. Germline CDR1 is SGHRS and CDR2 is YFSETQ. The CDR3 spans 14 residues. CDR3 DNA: TGCGCCAGCAGCTCAACAGGGGATGACTACGAGCAGTACTTC. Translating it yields CASSSTGDDYEQYF.

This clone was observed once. Written as DNA, the CDR3 is TGTGCCAGCAGCTTAGATCGGGGGGAACACAATGAGCAGTTCTTC. Translation: CASSLDRGEHNEQFF. The chain combines TRBV11-3 with TRBJ2-1; the match to TRBD2 covers 7 bases. This CDR3 comprises 15 residues. V lost 0 bases and J lost 5; bases outside the gene matches: 4. CDR1 and CDR2 (germline): SGHNT, YENEEA.

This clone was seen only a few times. This chain's CDR3 is CASSPRTGANEKLFF. The CDR3 DNA reads as TGTGCCAGTAGTCCCAGGACAGGGGCAAATGAAAAACTGTTTTTT. The rearrangement joins TRBV19 to TRBJ1-4; 9 bases line up with TRBD1. With 5 bases clipped from V and 5 bases from J, the junction kept 6 bases outside the gene matches. Germline V gene lookup returns CDR1 LNHDA and CDR2 SQIVND (reference sequence). The CDR3 runs to 15 residues. The whole variable domain, remainder taken from reference TRBV19 and TRBJ1-4, is DGGITQSPKYLFRKEGQNVTLSCEQNLNHDAMYWYRQDPGQGLRLIYYSQIVNDFQKGDIAEGYSVSREKKESFPLTVTSAQKNPTAFYLCASSPRTGANEKLFFGSGTQLSVL.

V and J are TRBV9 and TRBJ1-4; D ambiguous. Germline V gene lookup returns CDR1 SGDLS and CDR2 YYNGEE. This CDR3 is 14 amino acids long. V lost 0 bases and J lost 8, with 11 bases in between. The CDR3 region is CASSVDQAREKLFF. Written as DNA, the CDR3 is TGTGCCAGCAGCGTAGACCAGGCGCGCGAAAAACTGTTTTTT.

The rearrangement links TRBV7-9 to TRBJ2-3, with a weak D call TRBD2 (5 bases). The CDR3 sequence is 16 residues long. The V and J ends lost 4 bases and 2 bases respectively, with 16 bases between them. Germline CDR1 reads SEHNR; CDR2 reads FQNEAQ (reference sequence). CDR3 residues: CASSSLARVDTDTQYF. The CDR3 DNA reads TGTGCCAGCAGCTCTCTAGCACGGGTAGACACAGATACGCAGTATTTT.

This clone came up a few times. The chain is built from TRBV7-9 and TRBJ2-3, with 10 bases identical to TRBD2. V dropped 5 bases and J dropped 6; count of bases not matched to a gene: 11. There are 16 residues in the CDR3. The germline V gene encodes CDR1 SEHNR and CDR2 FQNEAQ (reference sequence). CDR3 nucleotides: TGTGCCAGCAGCCAACAACAGCGGGGGGGGACGGATACGCAGTATTTT. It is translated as CASSQQQRGGTDTQYF. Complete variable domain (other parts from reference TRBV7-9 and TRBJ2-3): DTGVSQNPRHKITKRGQNVTFRCDPISEHNRLYWYRQTLGQGPEFLTYFQNEAQLEKSRLLSDRFSAERPKGSFSTLEIQRTEQGDSAMYLCASSQQQRGGTDTQYFGPGTRLTVL.

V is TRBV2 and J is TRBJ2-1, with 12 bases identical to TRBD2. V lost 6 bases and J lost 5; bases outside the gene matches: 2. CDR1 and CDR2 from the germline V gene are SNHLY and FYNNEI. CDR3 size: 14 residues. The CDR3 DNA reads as TGTGCCAGCAGCCGACTAGCGGGAGACAATGAGCAGTTCTTC. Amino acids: CASSRLAGDNEQFF.

This CDR3 reads CASSSRVSPRGTYNSPLHF. The CDR3 DNA follows: TGTGCCAGCAGCTCCCGGGTATCCCCCAGGGGAACCTATAATTCACCCCTCCACTTT. The chain links TRBV5-6 to TRBJ1-6; tentatively, D is TRBD1 (6 bases). The V gene's germline CDR1 is SGHDT and CDR2 YYEEEE. The CDR3 is made up of 19 amino acids. The V end was cut by 3 bases, the J end by 2 bases, with 21 bases between.

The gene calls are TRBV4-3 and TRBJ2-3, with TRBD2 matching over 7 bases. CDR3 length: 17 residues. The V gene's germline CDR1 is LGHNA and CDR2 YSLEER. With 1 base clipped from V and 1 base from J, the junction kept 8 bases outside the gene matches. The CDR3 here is CASSQVTSGGGTDTQYF. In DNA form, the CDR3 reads TGCGCCAGCAGCCAAGTTACTTCGGGGGGAGGCACAGATACGCAGTATTTT.

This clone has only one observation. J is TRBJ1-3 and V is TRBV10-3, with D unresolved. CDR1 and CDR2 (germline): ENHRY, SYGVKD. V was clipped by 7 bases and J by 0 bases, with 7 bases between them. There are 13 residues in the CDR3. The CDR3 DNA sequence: TGTGCCATCAATAGTTACTCTGGAAACACCATATATTTT. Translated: CAINSYSGNTIYF.

CDR3 residues: CASRYFASGNSGELFF. The DNA for the CDR3 is TGTGCCAGCCGTTATTTCGCTAGCGGGAATTCCGGGGAGCTGTTTTTT. The chain combines TRBV5-4 with TRBJ2-2; 9 bases match TRBD2. With V trimmed by 7 bases and J by 6 bases, 13 bases remained unmatched. Germline V CDR1 and CDR2: SGHNT, YYREEE (reference sequence). The CDR3 is 16 residues long.

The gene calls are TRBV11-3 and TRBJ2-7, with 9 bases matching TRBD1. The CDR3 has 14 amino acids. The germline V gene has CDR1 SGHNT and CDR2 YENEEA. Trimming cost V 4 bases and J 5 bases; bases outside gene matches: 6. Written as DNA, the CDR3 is TGTGCCAGCAGCTCGGGACAGGGTTTAAACGAGCAGTACTTC. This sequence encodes CASSSGQGLNEQYF.

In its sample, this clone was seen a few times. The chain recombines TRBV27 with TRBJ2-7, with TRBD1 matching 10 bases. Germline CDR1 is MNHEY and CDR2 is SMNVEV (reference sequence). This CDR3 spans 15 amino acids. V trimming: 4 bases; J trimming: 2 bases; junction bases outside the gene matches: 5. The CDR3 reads CASSSLGQGTYEQYF. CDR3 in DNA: TGTGCCAGCAGTTCCTTGGGACAGGGGACCTACGAGCAGTACTTC.

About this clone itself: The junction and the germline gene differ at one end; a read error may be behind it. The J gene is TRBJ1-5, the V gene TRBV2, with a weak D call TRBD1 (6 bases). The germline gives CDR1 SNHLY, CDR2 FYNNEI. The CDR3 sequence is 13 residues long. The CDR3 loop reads CASSDRGGQPQNF. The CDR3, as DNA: TGTGCCAGCAGTGATAGGGGGGGTCAGCCCCAGAATTTT.

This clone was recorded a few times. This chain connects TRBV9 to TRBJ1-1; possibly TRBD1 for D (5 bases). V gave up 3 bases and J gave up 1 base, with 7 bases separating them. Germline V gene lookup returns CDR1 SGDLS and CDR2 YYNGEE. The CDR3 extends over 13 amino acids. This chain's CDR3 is CASSETGNTEAFF. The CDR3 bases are TGTGCCAGCAGCGAAACAGGGAACACTGAAGCTTTCTTT.

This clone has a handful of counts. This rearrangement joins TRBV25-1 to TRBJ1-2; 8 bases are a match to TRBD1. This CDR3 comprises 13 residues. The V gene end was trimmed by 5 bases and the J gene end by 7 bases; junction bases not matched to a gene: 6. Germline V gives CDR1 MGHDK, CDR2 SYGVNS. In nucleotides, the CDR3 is TGTGCCAGCAGTAGAACAGGGGGTACTGGCTACACCTTC. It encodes CASSRTGGTGYTF.

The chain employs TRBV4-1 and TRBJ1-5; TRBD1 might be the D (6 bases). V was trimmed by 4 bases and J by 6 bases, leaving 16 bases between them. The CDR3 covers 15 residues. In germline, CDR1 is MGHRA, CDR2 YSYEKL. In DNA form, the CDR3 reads TGCGCCAGCAGCCCTGCGGGGGGCGCCGGTCAGCCCCAGCATTTT. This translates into CASSPAGGAGQPQHF.

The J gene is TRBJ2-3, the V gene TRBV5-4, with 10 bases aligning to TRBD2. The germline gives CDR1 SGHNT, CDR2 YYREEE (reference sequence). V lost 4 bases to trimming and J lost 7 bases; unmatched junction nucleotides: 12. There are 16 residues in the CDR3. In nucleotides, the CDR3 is TGTGCCAGCAGCATGAAGCGGGGGGGGTATTTAAATACGCAGTATTTT. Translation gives CASSMKRGGYLNTQYF.

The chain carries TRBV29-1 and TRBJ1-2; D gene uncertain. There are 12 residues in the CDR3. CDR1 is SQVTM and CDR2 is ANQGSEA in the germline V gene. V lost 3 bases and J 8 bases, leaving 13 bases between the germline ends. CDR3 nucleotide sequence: TGCAGCGTTGATAGCGTCACTGTCGGCTACACCTTC. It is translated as CSVDSVTVGYTF.

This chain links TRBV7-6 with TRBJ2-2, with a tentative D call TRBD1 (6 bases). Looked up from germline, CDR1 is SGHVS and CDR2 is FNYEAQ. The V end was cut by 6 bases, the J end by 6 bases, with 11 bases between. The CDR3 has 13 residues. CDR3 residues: CASRVGGAGELFF. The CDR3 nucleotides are TGTGCCAGCAGGGTAGGGGGAGCCGGGGAGCTGTTTTTT.

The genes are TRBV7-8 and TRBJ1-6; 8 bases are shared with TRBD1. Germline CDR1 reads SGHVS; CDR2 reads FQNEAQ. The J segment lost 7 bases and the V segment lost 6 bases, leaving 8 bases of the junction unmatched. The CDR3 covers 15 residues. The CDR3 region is CASRGGQGRNSPLHF. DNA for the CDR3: TGTGCCAGCAGGGGAGGACAGGGAAGGAATTCACCCCTCCACTTT.